Below, one T cell receptor beta chain is given with its context. Its target is unknown. The sample is drawn from a study of cytomegalovirus exposure and HLA in healthy donors. The study, taken as a whole, reports: The study assumed roughly uniform donor sequencing depth for presence/absence analyses. TCR beta V segments were, for the most part, productive about 90% or about 30% of the time in an earlier analysis. The study designated over 150 TCR beta chains cytomegalovirus-associated.

Amplification used 60 Vbeta primers and 13 Jbeta primers. Repertoires were generated with immunoSEQ multiplex PCR, while TCRdb's copy carries only in-frame clones and drops some. The sample carries about 120,000 clones, 65% to 90% recorded once. CDR3 length: 14 amino acids. The TCR comes from a woman in her 40s in good health and CMV-seronegative. The chain recombines TRBV21-1 with TRBJ2-7; the D call of TRBD2 is as the table states it, not checked on the DNA. TRBV21-1 is recorded as a pseudogene. The sequencing sample was made of PBMCs. The CDR3 sequence: CASSKAEPPYEQYF. For the CDR3, the DNA is TGTGCCAGCAGCAAAGCCGAGCCTCCCTACGAGCAGTACTTC.